The 3 T cell receptor beta chains below come from one sample, sequenced in a study of blood T cell repertoires in COVID-19 (dated by TCRdb to 2018 to 2021). Libraries were built with the immunoSEQ multiplex PCR assay. In its TCRdb copy, this immuneACCESS table keeps in-frame sequences only and misses some clones. Where compared with another copy, unresolved V genes explain less than half of these, and the others have no known cause. For this sample the table gives nearly 55,000 clones, of which 86% were detected only once. Roughly 10% of the sample comes from the top ten. The sequenced material came from peripheral blood. These receptors all stem from a man in his sixties or seventies with active COVID-19.

The V gene is TRBV4-2, the J gene TRBJ1-3; D gene ambiguous. The CDR3 covers 17 residues. V was pared by 1 base and J by 1 base, with 14 bases between. Germline CDR1 is LGHNA and CDR2 is YNFKEQ. CDR3 DNA: TGTGCCAGCAGCCAAGTGAGTGGACTTGCGTCTGGAAACACCATATATTTT. Translation gives CASSQVSGLASGNTIYF.

This clone was recorded once. The chain carries TRBV5-1 and TRBJ1-4, with D possibly TRBD1 on 5 matching bases. Germline V lookup: CDR1 SGHRS, CDR2 YFSETQ. The CDR3 is made up of 14 amino acids. V shed 0 bases and J shed 10 bases, with 13 bases lying between them. The CDR3 sequence: CASSLDTGTVKLFF. CDR3 nucleotide sequence: TGCGCCAGCAGCTTGGACACAGGAACCGTAAAACTGTTTTTT. The whole variable domain, filled in from reference TRBV5-1 and TRBJ1-4, reads KAGVTQTPRYLIKTRGQQVTLSCSPISGHRSVSWYQQTPGQGLQFLFEYFSETQRNKGNFPGRFSGRQFSNSRSEMNVSTLELGDSALYLCASSLDTGTVKLFFGSGTQLSVL.

A single count supports this clone. This chain links TRBV5-5 with TRBJ1-1, with 10 bases aligning to TRBD1. V shed 3 bases, J shed 4 bases, and the junction held 3 bases outside the gene matches. The germline CDR1 and CDR2 sequences are SGHKS and YYEKEE (reference sequence). CDR3 length: 14 amino acids. The CDR3 region is CASSWGQGFTEAFF. In DNA form, the CDR3 reads TGTGCCAGCAGCTGGGGACAGGGGTTCACTGAAGCTTTCTTT.